Below, 30 T cell receptor beta chains from the same sample are listed, as sequenced in a study of T cell clonality in common variable immunodeficiency. Findings of the study overall: Common variable immunodeficiency TCR beta sequences reportedly had fewer deletions and N-nucleotide insertions.

Libraries were prepared by immunoSEQ multiplex PCR; TCRdb keeps only in-frame clonotypes and omits some of them. Observed in the sample are fewer than 30,000 clones, none of them singletons. The antigens these receptors bind are not known. Sequences were obtained from peripheral blood mononuclear cells. All receptors derive from a human donor with common variable immunodeficiency.

Notes on this clone: The read falls 3 residues short of the CDR3 end, and the missing part is taken from the germline J gene. This chain joins TRBV7-3 and TRBJ2-7; 7 bases align to TRBD2. V shed 4 bases and J 6 bases; nucleotides not matched to a gene: 6. The germline CDR1 and CDR2 sequences are SGHTA and FQGTGA. This CDR3 region has 13 residues. The CDR3 here is CASSSERGLEQYF. CDR3 bases read: TGTGCCAGCAGCTCCGAGCGGGGACTCGAG.

A note on this clone: The read ends 3 residues before the CDR3 terminus; that terminus is restored from the germline J gene. The chain carries TRBV18 and TRBJ1-6; D perhaps matches TRBD1 (6 bases). V shed 3 bases and J shed 5 bases, with 17 bases lying between them. The CDR3 sequence is 17 residues long. Germline-derived CDR1 and CDR2 are KGHSH and LQKENI. The covered CDR3 bases are TGTGCCAGCTCACCCCTGGGACAAAGAGGGAATAATTCACCC. Translation: CASSPLGQRGNNSP. The entire CDR3 sequence reads CASSPLGQRGNNSPLHF.

Comment on this clone: The DNA ends 3 residues before the CDR3 does, and the rest of the CDR3 is filled in from the germline J gene. V usage is TRBV5-1 and J usage is TRBJ2-1, with D possibly TRBD1 on 5 matching bases. CDR1 is SGHRS and CDR2 is YFSETQ in the germline V gene. V was clipped by 5 bases and J by 3 bases, with 9 bases between them. CDR3 length: 13 residues. The CDR3 DNA, read in part, is TGCGCCAGCAGTCCTGACAGCTACAATGAG. Its protein product is CASSPDSYNE. The whole CDR3 is CASSPDSYNEQFF.

This clone occurred a few times. With the read ending 3 residues before the CDR3 end, the germline J gene is used to fill in that end. V gene TRBV6-2 or TRBV6-3 combines with J gene TRBJ2-3, with 11 bases aligning to TRBD2. Germline V gene sequence: CDR1 MNHEY, CDR2 SVGEGT. V lost 2 bases and J lost 0; bases outside the gene matches: 4. This CDR3 region has 17 residues. The covered CDR3 bases are TGTGCCAGCAGTTACGGGGCTAGCGGGAGGAGCACAGATACG. It codes for CASSYGASGRSTDT. The whole CDR3 region reads CASSYGASGRSTDTQYF.

Only a few counts were recorded for this clone. The read terminates 3 residues ahead of where the CDR3 ends, so the germline J gene completes it. The chain is built from TRBV11-3 and TRBJ2-3, with D unclear. The CDR3 sequence is 11 residues long. Germline values: CDR1 SGHNT, CDR2 YENEEA. V was cut by 6 bases and J by 3 bases, with 4 bases left in between. The CDR3 sequence: CASSRTDTQYF. CDR3 DNA, as far as it was read: TGTGCCAGCAGTAGAACAGATACG.

This clone occurred a few times. Read coverage stops 3 residues before the CDR3 terminus; the germline J gene supplies the remainder. The gene calls are TRBV18 and TRBJ1-2, with D possibly being TRBD1 (6 bases). V lost 5 bases, J lost 7 bases, and 14 bases lay in between. CDR1 KGHSH and CDR2 LQKENI come from the germline V gene. The CDR3 extends over 13 amino acids. The part of the CDR3 DNA that was read is TGTGCCAGCTCAACCGGGACATCAAGTGGC. Amino acid sequence: CASSTGTSSG. The whole CDR3 protein reads CASSTGTSSGYTF.

In regard to this clone: The observed sequence ends 3 residues before the CDR3 terminus, with the missing tail filled in from the germline J gene. V usage is TRBV5-1 and J usage is TRBJ1-6; 7 bases fit TRBD1. The CDR3 extends over 14 amino acids. Trimming at V came to 4 bases and at J to 5 bases, leaving 3 bases not matched to a gene. Germline-derived CDR1 and CDR2 are SGHRS and YFSETQ. The DNA read from the CDR3 is TGCGCCAGCAGCCCGGGACAGCATAATTCACCC. Translation gives CASSPGQHNSP. The entire CDR3 reads CASSPGQHNSPLHF.

This clone was found a few times. The read is 3 residues too short to cover the CDR3 end, so that end is filled in from the germline J gene. The V call is TRBV7-3, the J call TRBJ1-1; 8 nucleotides line up with TRBD1. The J segment lost 7 bases and the V segment lost 2 bases, leaving 9 bases of the junction unmatched. Germline loops: CDR1 SGHTA, CDR2 FQGTGA. This CDR3 comprises 15 residues. The CDR3 is CASSLGQGRGLEAFF. The sequenced CDR3 bases are TGTGCCAGCAGCTTAGGACAGGGAAGGGGCCTTGAA.

This clone turned up a few times. The read terminates 3 residues ahead of where the CDR3 ends, so the germline J gene completes it. The chain links TRBV7-9 to TRBJ2-2, with D tentatively TRBD1 (5 bases). Germline loops: CDR1 SEHNR, CDR2 FQNEAQ (reference sequence). V was shortened by 3 bases and J by 1 base, with 6 bases between the two germline ends. There are 14 residues in the CDR3. The CDR3 sequence is CASSFDRNTGELFF. The sequenced part of the CDR3 DNA is TGTGCCAGCAGCTTCGACAGGAACACCGGGGAG.

This clone was detected ten times or more. The read ends 3 residues shy of where the CDR3 ends; the end is completed using the germline J gene. This chain links TRBV18 with TRBJ2-7; D is undetermined. Germline CDR1 KGHSH, CDR2 LQKENI. The V and J ends lost 4 bases and 6 bases respectively, with 13 bases between them. CDR3 length: 13 residues. This CDR3 reads CASSLEIAPEQYF. The CDR3 DNA, read in part, is TGTGCCAGCTCACTAGAAATAGCCCCCGAG.

This clone has a handful of counts. The read ends 3 residues early relative to the CDR3; the germline J gene fills the gap. V gene TRBV7-3 combines with J gene TRBJ2-2; D is undetermined. The CDR3 runs 14 residues. The V gene's germline CDR1 is SGHTA and CDR2 FQGTGA. The V end lost 3 bases, the J end lost 0 bases, and 5 bases lay between the germline ends. The CDR3 DNA, read in part, is TGTGCCAGCAGCTTCGGGTCGAACACCGGGGAG. Amino acid sequence: CASSFGSNTGE. The entire CDR3 protein is CASSFGSNTGELFF.

Regarding this clone: Read sequence stops 3 residues before the CDR3 end, and the germline J gene provides the missing end. The chain links TRBV5-3 to TRBJ1-1; D is unresolved. TRBV5-3 is filed as an ORF, its function uncertain. This CDR3 has 18 amino acids. The V and J ends lost 1 base and 2 bases respectively, with 21 bases between them. The CDR3 spells CARSLITRGFDFNTEAFF. Incomplete CDR3 DNA: TGTGCCAGAAGCTTGATAACGCGGGGATTCGACTTCAACACTGAA.

This clone was detected a few times. Sequencing ends 3 residues short of the CDR3 end; the germline J gene provides the rest. The chain joins TRBV2 to TRBJ1-1, with D perhaps matching TRBD1 (6 bases). The V gene's germline CDR1 is SNHLY and CDR2 FYNNEI. This CDR3 contains 12 residues. Trimming pared 5 bases from V and 6 bases from J, leaving 10 bases between. CDR3 region: CASSRTGPEAFF. Incomplete CDR3 DNA: TGTGCCAGCAGTCGAACAGGGCCTGAA. The variable domain in full, with the rest retrieved from reference TRBV2 and TRBJ1-1, is EPEVTQTPSHQVTQMGQEVILRCVPISNHLYFYWYRQILGQKVEFLVSFYNNEISEKSEIFDDQFSVERPDGSNFTLKIRSTKLEDSAMYFCASSRTGPEAFFGQGTRLTVV.

This clone was found many times. The read ends 3 residues before the CDR3 terminus; that terminus is restored from the germline J gene. V gene TRBV20-1 combines with J gene TRBJ1-5; D is ambiguous. Germline CDR1 DFQATT, CDR2 SNEGSKA (reference sequence). CDR3 size: 12 residues. Trimming stripped 3 bases from V and 4 bases from J, with 7 bases between. The CDR3 bases that were read are TGCAGTGCTAGTCCGGGGAATCAGCCC. Its translation: CSASPGNQP. The full CDR3 is CSASPGNQPQHF.

In the case of this clone: The read ends 3 residues shy of where the CDR3 ends; the end is completed using the germline J gene. This chain uses TRBV7-8 with TRBJ1-1; 7 nucleotides agree with TRBD1. After removal of 2 bases from V and 3 bases from J, the junction contained 9 bases not matched to a gene. The CDR3 extends over 16 amino acids. Germline lookup yields CDR1 SGHVS and CDR2 FQNEAQ. The CDR3 is CASSLRTGGFYTEAFF. The CDR3 bases that were read are TGTGCCAGCAGCTTAAGGACAGGCGGGTTCTACACTGAA.

This clone was observed at least ten times. The read is 3 residues too short to cover the CDR3 end, so that end is filled in from the germline J gene. This chain links TRBV4-1 with TRBJ2-1; D tentatively fits TRBD1 or TRBD2 (5 bases each). The CDR3 has 16 amino acids. Germline lookup yields CDR1 MGHRA and CDR2 YSYEKL. Trimming pared 3 bases from V and 4 bases from J, leaving 16 bases between. CDR3 protein: CASSQDPQRGYNEQFF. The part of the CDR3 DNA that was read is TGCGCCAGCAGCCAGGACCCCCAGAGGGGATACAATGAG.

This clone was recorded many times. The observed sequence ends 3 residues before the CDR3 terminus, with the missing tail filled in from the germline J gene. V and J are TRBV20-1 and TRBJ2-6; 7 bases line up with TRBD1. Trimming took 2 bases from V and 0 from J; bases not matched to a gene: 1. CDR3 size: 15 residues. Germline CDR1 DFQATT, CDR2 SNEGSKA (reference sequence). CDR3 in amino acids: CSARPGGSGANVLTF. The sequenced part of the CDR3 DNA is TGCAGTGCTAGACCAGGGGGCTCTGGGGCCAACGTC.

This clone was counted a few times. The CDR3 end lies 3 residues beyond the end of the read and is filled in from the germline J gene. This chain links TRBV7-9 with TRBJ1-1; unclear D gene. The CDR3 is 13 amino acids. Looked up from germline, CDR1 is SEHNR and CDR2 is FQNEAQ (reference sequence). The V gene lost 5 bases and the J gene lost 1 base, with 8 bases spanning the gap. The CDR3: CASSPDSNTEAFF. CDR3 DNA (partial): TGTGCCAGCAGCCCGGACTCGAACACTGAA.

This clone occurred a few times. The read is 3 residues too short to cover the CDR3 end, so that end is filled in from the germline J gene. The rearrangement joins TRBV5-1 to TRBJ2-7, with 8 bases that match TRBD1. Germline CDR1 and CDR2: SGHRS and YFSETQ. The CDR3 totals 15 residues. V lost 3 bases to trimming and J lost 2 bases; unmatched junction nucleotides: 7. CDR3 residues: CASSSTGTGPYEQYF. The CDR3 DNA, read in part, is TGCGCCAGCAGCTCCACCGGGACAGGTCCCTACGAG.

There are a few counts of this clone. The read ends 3 residues before the CDR3 terminus; that terminus is restored from the germline J gene. The chain combines TRBV30 with TRBJ2-7, with D unclear. The length of the CDR3 is 11 residues. V shed 6 bases and J shed 3 bases, with 9 bases lying between them. Germline V CDR1 and CDR2: GTSNPN, SVGIG (reference sequence). Partial CDR3 DNA: TGTGCCTGTGCCGGTGGCTACGAG. This translates into CACAGGYE. The whole CDR3 sequence is CACAGGYEQYF.

A remark on this clone: The DNA ends 3 residues before the CDR3 does, and the rest of the CDR3 is filled in from the germline J gene. This chain uses TRBV20-1 with TRBJ2-5; 13 bases align to TRBD2. The trim removed 6 bases at V and 4 bases at J, leaving 8 bases unmatched. Germline CDR1 is DFQATT and CDR2 is SNEGSKA (reference sequence). CDR3 length: 15 residues. The CDR3 region is CSAPGLAGVSETQYF. CDR3 bases read: TGCAGTGCCCCCGGACTAGCGGGAGTCTCAGAGACC.

This clone was recorded at least ten times. The missing CDR3 end, 3 residues past where the read stops, is filled in from the germline J gene. The genes are TRBV7-9 and TRBJ2-5; D remains unclear. Per germline, CDR1 SEHNR and CDR2 FQNEAQ (reference sequence). This CDR3 has 11 amino acids. Between the trimmed V and J ends, which lost 4 bases and 5 bases, there was a span of 5 bases. The covered CDR3 bases are TGTGCCAGCAGCTCCCGGGAGACC. It codes for CASSSRET. The full CDR3 sequence reads CASSSRETQYF.

This clone was recorded a few times. The read ends 3 residues early relative to the CDR3; the germline J gene fills the gap. J is TRBJ2-1 and V is TRBV7-3; TRBD2 agrees at 10 bases. V gave up 5 bases and J gave up 5 bases; unmatched junction bases: 6. CDR1 SGHTA and CDR2 FQGTGA come from the germline V gene. CDR3 length: 15 amino acids. The DNA read from the CDR3 is TGTGCCAGCAGCCCTAGCGGGAGAACAGACAATGAG. The encoded protein is CASSPSGRTDNE. The entire CDR3 protein is CASSPSGRTDNEQFF.

This clone came up a few times. Read coverage stops 3 residues before the CDR3 terminus; the germline J gene supplies the remainder. This chain joins TRBV6-1 and TRBJ1-1; 7 nucleotides align to TRBD1. With V trimmed by 4 bases and J by 4 bases, 9 bases remained unmatched. The CDR3 has 15 amino acids. In germline, CDR1 is MNHNS, CDR2 SASEGT. The CDR3 DNA, read in part, is TGTGCCAGCAGTGCTACCTCGACAGGGACCACTGAA. Encoded protein: CASSATSTGTTE. The full CDR3 reads CASSATSTGTTEAFF.

In regard to this clone: The read stops 3 residues short of the end of the CDR3; the missing end is completed from the germline J gene. The chain uses TRBV7-6 and TRBJ2-3; 15 bases align to TRBD2. The CDR3 has 16 amino acids. The germline CDR1 and CDR2 sequences are SGHVS and FNYEAQ. Trimming took 5 bases from V and 5 from J; bases not matched to a gene: 5. CDR3 DNA (partial): TGTGCCAGCAGCCCAGGACTAGCGGGAGGGAGAGATACG. Translation gives CASSPGLAGGRDT. The CDR3, in full, reads CASSPGLAGGRDTQYF.

Notes on this clone: The read finishes 3 residues shy of the CDR3 end, and the germline J gene is used to complete it. The chain links TRBV2 to TRBJ1-1; D is unresolved. Germline-derived CDR1 and CDR2 are SNHLY and FYNNEI. CDR3 size: 10 residues. This CDR3 is CASSLQGAFF. The CDR3 bases that were read are TGTGCCAGCAGTCTTCAAGGA. The whole variable domain, remainder taken from reference TRBV2 and TRBJ1-1, is EPEVTQTPSHQVTQMGQEVILRCVPISNHLYFYWYRQILGQKVEFLVSFYNNEISEKSEIFDDQFSVERPDGSNFTLKIRSTKLEDSAMYFCASSLQGAFFGQGTRLTVV.

This clone was detected only a few times. Sequencing ends 3 residues short of the CDR3 end; the germline J gene provides the rest. The gene calls are TRBV30 and TRBJ1-6; D possibly corresponds to TRBD1 (5 bases). This CDR3 contains 11 residues. Trimming took off 1 base at V and 12 bases at J, with 7 bases between the two ends. Germline V gene sequence: CDR1 GTSNPN, CDR2 SVGIG (reference sequence). CDR3 DNA, as far as it was read: TGTGCCTGGAGTGCGAGGGGACCC. Translated: CAWSARGP. The full CDR3 sequence reads CAWSARGPLHF.

On this clone: The read comes to an end 3 residues before the CDR3 does, leaving the germline J gene to fill in the end. The J gene is TRBJ2-2, the V gene TRBV5-1, with 9 bases aligning to TRBD1. V lost 0 bases, J lost 8 bases, and 8 bases stayed unmatched. The CDR3 contains 16 residues. The germline gives CDR1 SGHRS, CDR2 YFSETQ. CDR3 sequence reads: CASSLGIVQGAGELFF. The CDR3 DNA, read in part, is TGCGCCAGCAGCTTGGGAATCGTACAGGGGGCTGGGGAG.

With respect to this clone: The CDR3 is cut off 3 residues early in the read; its end comes from the germline J gene. The chain carries TRBV6-2 or TRBV6-3 and TRBJ2-2; the D gene is possibly TRBD1 (6 bases). The CDR3 is 15 amino acids. The V end lost 6 bases, the J end lost 4 bases, and 15 bases lay between the germline ends. CDR1 is MNHEY, CDR2 SVGEGT, per germline. The part of the CDR3 DNA that was read is TGTGCCAGCAGCCCCGGCAGGGGTGGCACCGGGGAG. Translation gives CASSPGRGGTGE. The whole CDR3 reads CASSPGRGGTGELFF.

This clone has a handful of counts. CDR3 sequence reads: CASSLTGQGGYEQYF. CDR3 DNA, as far as it was read: TGTGCCAGCTCACTAACGGGACAGGGCGGCTACGAG. The chain is built from TRBV18 and TRBJ2-7, with 9 bases aligning to TRBD1. The read finishes 3 residues shy of the CDR3 end, and the germline J gene is used to complete it. The CDR3 is 15 residues long. With V trimmed by 4 bases and J by 3 bases, 7 bases remained unmatched. From germline, CDR1 is KGHSH and CDR2 LQKENI.